The 18 T cell receptor beta chains given below trace back to one sample, sequenced in a study of regulatory T cells in long-lasting Graves disease. Time point defined: newly diagnosed GD, antithyroid drugs for less than 3 months. There was RNA extracted from PBMCs, and the TCR library was made from it. CDR3 regions were amplified by Arm-PCR using iRepertoire HTBI primers to build TCR beta libraries. From the multiplex PCR reads, TCRdb called clonotypes with MiXCR, one entry per CDR3 protein. The sample lists a few hundred thousand distinct CDR3 sequences; about 15% were seen once. These same data were also listed under a study on T cells in Graves' hyperthyroidism and ophthalmopathy.

The material was peripheral blood mononuclear cells (PBMCs), obtained at new diagnosis, from a patient treated with antithyroid drugs. Receptors originate from a woman between 18 and 30 years old with Graves disease.

This clonotype was counted at least ten times. This chain connects TRBV20-1 to TRBJ2-7, with TRBD2 matching over 7 bases. The CDR3 loop spans 12 amino acids. Germline lookup yields CDR1 DFQATT and CDR2 SNEGSKA (reference sequence). The J segment lost 3 bases and the V segment lost 2 bases, leaving 1 base of the junction unmatched. In nucleotides, the CDR3 is TGCAGTGCTAGACTAGCGGACTACGAGCAGTACTTC. Residues: CSARLADYEQYF.

V and J are TRBV10-2 and TRBJ2-5; D is unresolved. The tail of the sequence fits TRBJ2-7 better, so the J call may be wrong. The germline V gene has CDR1 WSHSY and CDR2 SAAADI. The CDR3 runs 12 residues. The DNA for the CDR3 is TGCGCCAGCACCCCATCGCCGTACGAGCAGTACTTC. It is translated as CASTPSPYEQYF.

This clonotype came up a few times. V is TRBV7-9 and J is TRBJ2-3; D might be TRBD1 (7 bases). The V and J ends lost 4 bases and 2 bases respectively, with 16 bases between them. This CDR3 spans 16 amino acids. Germline V gene data show CDR1 as SEHNR and CDR2 as FQNEAQ (reference sequence). CDR3 in amino acids: CASSSTRDRNTDTQYF. The CDR3 region has the DNA TGTGCCAGCAGCTCAACGCGGGACAGAAACACAGATACGCAGTATTTT.

At least ten counts were recorded for this clonotype. As DNA, the CDR3 is TGTGCCAGCAGTTACACTGGACGTGGCAATCAGCCCCAGCATTTT. Protein: CASSYTGRGNQPQHF. The chain links TRBV6-5 to TRBJ1-5, with no clear D. The CDR3 covers 15 residues. V lost 2 bases and J lost 2, with 10 bases in between. CDR1 and CDR2 (germline): MNHEY, SVGAGI.

The J gene is TRBJ2-2, the V gene TRBV7-2; a possible D gene is TRBD1 (5 bases). Germline lookup yields CDR1 SGHTA and CDR2 FQGNSA. The CDR3 sequence is 15 residues long. V dropped 3 bases and J dropped 1 base, with 9 bases sitting between them. The chain's CDR3 is CASSLGQWNTGELFF. In DNA, the CDR3 is TGTGCCAGCAGCTTGGGGCAGTGGAACACCGGGGAGCTGTTTTTT.

This clonotype has at least ten counts. The V and J genes are TRBV20-1 and TRBJ2-3; TRBD2 might be the D (5 bases). The V end was cut by 6 bases, the J end by 9 bases, with 13 bases between. This CDR3 has 11 residues. Germline assignment: CDR1 DFQATT and CDR2 SNEGSKA (reference sequence). In DNA, the CDR3 is TGCAGTGCCATGGGGAGTCTGACGCAGTATTTT. Protein sequence: CSAMGSLTQYF.

This clonotype was seen repeatedly, ten times or more. The chain uses TRBV7-9 and TRBJ2-5, with 9 bases matching TRBD2. CDR1 and CDR2 from the germline V gene are SEHNR and FQNEAQ (reference sequence). This CDR3 has 18 amino acids. Germline trimming cut 3 bases from V and 5 bases from J; bases unmatched to any gene: 16. CDR3 in DNA: TGTGCCAGCAGCTTCCGGGGGGTAGCGGGAGAGTTCGGGGAGACCCAGTACTTC. Translating it yields CASSFRGVAGEFGETQYF.

This clonotype was detected only a few times. This could be a read error, since a much larger clone is one nucleotide away. The V gene is TRBV9, the J gene TRBJ2-7, with 13 positions matching TRBD2. CDR3 size: 15 residues. Germline trimming cut 3 bases from V and 1 base from J; bases unmatched to any gene: 1. Germline V CDR1 and CDR2: SGDLS, YYNGEE. The CDR3 region is CASSEGLAGSYEQYF. CDR3 sequence (DNA): TGTGCCAGCAGCGAGGGACTAGCGGGATCCTACGAGCAGTACTTC. The full variable domain, with the rest looked up from reference TRBV9 and TRBJ2-7, is DSGVTQTPKHLITATGQRVTLRCSPRSGDLSVYWYQQSLDQGLQFLIQYYNGEERAKGNILERFSAQQFPDLHSELNLSSLELGDSALYFCASSEGLAGSYEQYFGPGTRLTVT.

This clonotype was detected many times. The chain uses TRBV20-1 and TRBJ2-1, with D tentatively TRBD2 (5 bases). CDR1 is DFQATT and CDR2 is SNEGSKA in the germline V gene (reference sequence). There are 14 residues in the CDR3. V was pared by 3 bases and J by 3 bases, with 12 bases between. CDR3 DNA sequence: TGCAGTGCTAGTAGCCTAGCCGGCTACAATGAGCAGTTCTTC. This translates into CSASSLAGYNEQFF.

Concerning this clonotype: Given a much more abundant clone one base away, this may be a read error. V gene TRBV12-3 or TRBV12-4 combines with J gene TRBJ2-5; the D is unclear. The CDR3 extends over 15 amino acids. In nucleotides, the CDR3 is TGTGCCAGCAGTTCCCCAACAGCAGGTCAAGAGACCCAGTGCTTC. This sequence encodes CASSSPTAGQETQCF.

The sample holds many counts of this clonotype. V is TRBV2 and J is TRBJ2-7, with 13 bases lining up with TRBD2. This CDR3 contains 15 residues. The J segment lost 5 bases and the V segment lost 6 bases, leaving 7 bases of the junction unmatched. Germline CDR1 and CDR2: SNHLY and FYNNEI. The chain's CDR3 is CASRPGLAGKHEQYF. For the CDR3, the DNA is TGTGCCAGCAGGCCGGGACTAGCGGGGAAGCACGAGCAGTACTTC.

This clonotype was detected many times. The J gene is TRBJ2-7, the V gene TRBV7-9; D is perhaps TRBD2 (5 bases). The CDR3 extends over 15 amino acids. The germline V gene encodes CDR1 SEHNR and CDR2 FQNEAQ (reference sequence). V dropped 1 base and J dropped 4 bases, with 14 bases sitting between them. CDR3 in DNA: TGTGCCAGCAGCTTAGGCATCGGAGGCCCTTACGAGCAGTACTTC. It is translated as CASSLGIGGPYEQYF. The full variable domain, with the rest looked up from reference TRBV7-9 and TRBJ2-7, is DTGVSQNPRHKITKRGQNVTFRCDPISEHNRLYWYRQTLGQGPEFLTYFQNEAQLEKSRLLSDRFSAERPKGSFSTLEIQRTEQGDSAMYLCASSLGIGGPYEQYFGPGTRLTVT.

This clonotype was observed many times. V and J are TRBV5-6 and TRBJ1-1; the D gene is possibly TRBD1 (5 bases). The germline V gene encodes CDR1 SGHDT and CDR2 YYEEEE. CDR3 length: 12 residues. V lost 0 bases and J lost 9, with 9 bases in between. The CDR3 spells CASSLGQGKAFF. CDR3 sequence (DNA): TGTGCCAGCAGCTTGGGTCAGGGAAAAGCTTTCTTT.

This clonotype was detected ten times or more. The V call is TRBV7-9, the J call TRBJ2-3; D is uncertain. The CDR3 has 19 amino acids. CDR1 is SEHNR, CDR2 FQNEAQ, per germline (reference sequence). V was trimmed by 1 base and J by 3 bases, leaving 23 bases between them. CDR3 nucleotides: TGTGCCAGCAGCTTAGGGAGTGGGATCCCCTCCGGCCGGACAGATACGCAGTATTTT. The encoded protein is CASSLGSGIPSGRTDTQYF.

Of note for this clonotype: One junction end disagrees with the germline gene, perhaps due to a read error. CDR3 loop: CASSLPGRYQETQYF. In DNA, the CDR3 is TGCGCCAGCAGCTTACCAGGAAGGTACCAAGAGACCCAGTACTTC. The genes are TRBV13 and TRBJ2-5; D uncertain. The germline V gene has CDR1 PRHDT and CDR2 FYEKMQ (reference sequence). CDR3 length: 15 residues.

This clonotype was seen a few times. The gene calls are TRBV19 and TRBJ2-1, with 7 bases lining up with TRBD1. Losses at the gene ends were 3 bases for V and 4 bases for J; bases not matched to a gene: 6. Germline V lookup: CDR1 LNHDA, CDR2 SQIVND (reference sequence). The CDR3 contains 15 residues. This CDR3 is CASSIQETGYNEQFF. CDR3 bases: TGTGCCAGTAGTATCCAAGAGACAGGGTACAATGAGCAGTTCTTC.

The V and J genes are TRBV27 and TRBJ2-7; TRBD2 aligns across 8 bases. The CDR3 has 16 amino acids. After removal of 1 base from V and 4 bases from J, the junction contained 9 bases not matched to a gene. In germline, CDR1 is MNHEY, CDR2 SMNVEV (reference sequence). In DNA, the CDR3 is TGTGCCAGCAGTTTATTTCGGCCGGGAGGGGGATACGAGCAGTACTTC. Amino acid sequence: CASSLFRPGGGYEQYF.

This clonotype was counted ten times or more. The CDR3 reads CASSIMGQGYDTQYF. In DNA, the CDR3 is TGTGCCAGCAGCATAATGGGGCAGGGGTACGATACGCAGTATTTT. The chain has TRBV7-2 and TRBJ2-3; possibly TRBD1 for D (6 bases). Germline V gives CDR1 SGHTA, CDR2 FQGNSA. The CDR3 runs to 15 residues. The V gene lost 5 bases and the J gene lost 6 bases, with 18 bases spanning the gap. Full variable domain (remainder filled in from reference TRBV7-2 and TRBJ2-3): GAGVSQSPSNKVTEKGKDVELRCDPISGHTALYWYRQSLGQGLEFLIYFQGNSAPDKSGLPSDRFSAERTGGSVSTLTIQRTQQEDSAVYLCASSIMGQGYDTQYFGPGTRLTVL.